Given below is one T cell receptor (beta chain) in context. There are many counts of this clonotype. No antigen is known for it. The record has no base qualities; no much larger clone is one base away. The TCR beta CDR3 regions were amplified from the RNA transcripts. The first round of RT-PCR for the TCR CDR3 was performed with the HTBI primer set and the Qiagen OneStep RT-PCR kit. The libraries were constructed in a second round of multiplex PCR and then size-selected and purified. The libraries were sequenced on an Illumina HiSeq2000 using paired-end 100 bp reads. Turning to the authors' computational methods: Raw data were processed with SOAPnuke, discarding reads with adapters, uncalled bases, mean Phred below 15, or no exact constant-primer or identifier match. COPE v1.2.5 was used to merge high-quality paired reads, and clonotypes were defined as unique nucleotide sequences. MiTCR v1.1 was used to align the clonotypes against IMGT TRBV, TRBD and TRBJ reference segments. The analysis included only V-J combinations with a frequency above 0.0001, which together covered about 99% of the repertoires. The TCS score was defined as the ratio of F50 (clonal expansion) to E x V (chaos), calculated using BLOSUM62-based TCRdist between CDR3 peptides within each V-J. Welch's t-statistics and random forest reduced fewer than 600 V-J features to 13, which were used in a naive Bayes classifier (R e1071). Starting from the raw public reads, TCRdb applied fastp trimming at Q25, assembled clones with MiXCR and retained in-frame beta chains. CDR3 protein sequences are deduplicated, and each keeps its most common genes and DNA. These V and J calls are TCRdb output, not the study's own analysis. The sample contains under 300,000 distinct CDR3 sequences, approximately 12% of them found a single time. Of the sample, roughly 8.5% is held by the ten largest clones.

CDR1 and CDR2 are read off the germline V gene as MDHEN and SYDVKM. V trim: 4 bases; J trim: 6 bases; unmatched bases: 9. The CDR3 starts with the cysteine, ends with the phenylalanine, and has 14 residues. Only the CDR3 portion is preserved as DNA: 42 bases, with reading frame beginning at the first base. This sample was included in a study of T cells in Graves' hyperthyroidism and ophthalmopathy (dated by TCRdb to the late 2010s). Background on the whole study: Peripheral blood samples were taken at the time of initial diagnosis, prior to any treatment. TCR V-J signatures able to tell the groups apart were searched for in a discovery cohort of more than 90 patients, of whom around 42 had Graves' ophthalmopathy and some 60 had stable Graves' hyperthyroidism. Prospective prediction of ophthalmopathy was tested in an independent validation cohort consisting of about 19 hyperthyroidism patients and more than 15 patients who later progressed to ophthalmopathy. The approximately 100 discovery patients were divided at random into training and test sets in a 7:3 ratio. Thyroid tissue and blood T-cell repertoires from roughly six Graves' hyperthyroidism patients were also compared in the study. After sampling, hyperthyroidism patients received methimazole starting at 30 mg daily, and ophthalmopathy patients received high-dose intravenous methylprednisolone. TCR Vbeta CDR3 sequencing of some 140 peripheral blood samples (approximately 44 ophthalmopathy, 75 hyperthyroidism and roughly 17 progressor patients) is reported in the paper.

Here is what the overall study found, with its caveats: In validation, the model predicted progression to ophthalmopathy with approximately 70% sensitivity and approximately 78% specificity, a median of about six months before onset. Blood samples also contained most of the expanded thyroid clonotypes (frequency above 0.001), which suggests that blood repertoires may reflect thyroid immune responses. Sample size was not statistically predetermined, and blinding of investigators to group allocation was not performed. A 13 V-J signature model separated ophthalmopathy from stable hyperthyroidism, with 87.88% sensitivity and 81% to 83% specificity in cross-validation and 80%/75% in testing.

The hyperthyroidism patients were between 18 and 65 years old and newly diagnosed, with a disease duration of less than 2 months. Any patient with an uncontrolled infection, another autoimmune disease, pregnancy or lactation was excluded. Diagnoses relied on clinical symptoms, serum thyroxine and TRAb, thyroid ultrasound and orbital computed tomography. Blood from progressor patients was collected at the time of first diagnosis with hyperthyroidism, before any ophthalmopathy symptoms had appeared. PBMCs were isolated from about 9.1 ml of fresh peripheral blood by Ficoll-Paque density gradient centrifugation. Progressor patients were initially diagnosed with Graves' hyperthyroidism and developed ophthalmopathy during follow-up. Trizol reagent was used to extract total RNA, and RNA quality was then checked on an Agilent 2100 Bioanalyzer.

The specimen was blood. The V and J genes are TRBV28 and TRBJ2-7, with TRBD1 identical over 7 junction bases. This receptor was taken from a woman in her 30s with Graves' hyperthyroidism that later progressed to Graves' ophthalmopathy. The CDR3 protein is CASSSGQTRGEQYF. The DNA sequence is as follows: TGTGCCAGCAGTTCGGGACAGACCCGCGGCGAGCAGTACTTC.